A single sample gave rise to the 17 T cell receptor beta chains below, sequenced in a study of T cells in Graves' hyperthyroidism and ophthalmopathy. What was amplified from RNA transcripts were TCR beta CDR3 regions. HTBI primers were the set used in a first-round RT-PCR of the TCR CDR3. From the multiplex PCR reads, TCRdb called clonotypes with MiXCR, one entry per CDR3 protein. The repertoire holds some 250,000 distinct CDR3 sequences, 13% to 15% seen once, with over 30% in the top ten. The sequenced material came from blood. These receptors all come from a woman aged 50 to 60 with Graves' hyperthyroidism that later progressed to Graves' ophthalmopathy.

A note on this clonotype: A clone one base away is much larger, so this may be a read error. The V call is TRBV27, the J call TRBJ2-7; no clear D. Germline lookup yields CDR1 MNHEY and CDR2 SMNVEV (reference sequence). CDR3 length: 15 residues. The CDR3 sequence is CTSSFYQRPLYEQYF. CDR3 nucleotide sequence: TGTACCAGCAGTTTTTACCAGCGACCCTTGTACGAGCAGTACTTC.

Many counts were recorded for this clonotype. The chain employs TRBV3-1 and TRBJ2-3, with TRBD2 matching 10 bases. CDR1 and CDR2 from the germline V gene are LGHDT and YNNKEL (reference sequence). The junction had 5 bases not matched to a gene; V was cut back by 0 bases and J by 5 bases. This CDR3 contains 16 residues. This chain's CDR3 is CASSQDVAGGIDTQYF. The CDR3 DNA reads TGTGCCAGCAGCCAAGACGTAGCGGGAGGAATAGATACGCAGTATTTT.

Comments on this clonotype: Just one base apart from a much larger clone, this may be a read error. The conserved phenylalanine or tryptophan is not found at the CDR3 terminus, so this likely reflects a read error. J is TRBJ1-1 and V is TRBV7-2; D possibly corresponds to TRBD1 (5 bases). Germline lookup yields CDR1 SGHTA and CDR2 FQGNSA. The CDR3 runs to 15 residues. V was pared by 5 bases and J by 4 bases, with 17 bases between. DNA for the CDR3: TGTGCCAGCAGCACCCTTGAGGGGAGGGGCACTGAAGCTTTCCTT. Amino acids: CASSTLEGRGTEAFL.

In this sample, this clonotype turned up many times. The chain has TRBV28 and TRBJ2-7; D unclear. The CDR3 loop spans 16 amino acids. Trimming took off 5 bases at V and 0 bases at J, with 17 bases between the two ends. Germline CDR1 reads MDHEN; CDR2 reads SYDVKM. The CDR3 is CASSGQTHPSSYEQYF. CDR3 nucleotide sequence: TGTGCCAGCAGTGGCCAGACCCACCCCAGCTCCTACGAGCAGTACTTC.

Only a few counts were recorded for this clonotype. This chain joins TRBV10-2 and TRBJ1-1, with D maybe TRBD1 (5 bases). CDR3 size: 15 residues. The ends were cut back, 3 bases at V and 1 base at J, with 12 bases in the middle. Germline loops: CDR1 WSHSY, CDR2 SAAADI. The CDR3 DNA reads TGCGCCAGCAGTGATCCTCGACAGCAGAACACTGAAGCTTTCTTT. Amino acids: CASSDPRQQNTEAFF.

This clonotype was counted many times. V is TRBV27 and J is TRBJ2-7; 7 nucleotides agree with TRBD2. The CDR3 extends over 12 amino acids. CDR1 and CDR2 from the germline V gene are MNHEY and SMNVEV (reference sequence). Unmatched junction bases numbered 3, after V lost 3 bases and J lost 7 bases. CDR3 nucleotides: TGTGCCAGCAGTTTTAACGGGGGGGAGCAGTACTTC. Amino acids: CASSFNGGEQYF.

This clonotype was detected ten times or more. The rearrangement joins TRBV2 to TRBJ1-1; D is undetermined. This CDR3 has 14 amino acids. Germline values: CDR1 SNHLY, CDR2 FYNNEI. Trimming cost V 10 bases and J 0 bases, with 15 bases left between them. The DNA of the CDR3 is TGTGCCACCACTTCGAGGATTATGAACACTGAAGCTTTCTTT. Protein sequence: CATTSRIMNTEAFF. Looking up the rest from reference TRBV2 and TRBJ1-1 gives the full variable domain: EPEVTQTPSHQVTQMGQEVILRCVPISNHLYFYWYRQILGQKVEFLVSFYNNEISEKSEIFDDQFSVERPDGSNFTLKIRSTKLEDSAMYFCATTSRIMNTEAFFGQGTRLTVV.

There are many counts of this clonotype. This chain links TRBV12-3 or TRBV12-4 with TRBJ2-1; 8 positions agree with TRBD1. The CDR3 sequence is 14 residues long. V gave up 6 bases and J gave up 9 bases; unmatched junction bases: 10. The CDR3 region has the DNA TGTGCCAGCAGCGACAGGGGCCCCTTTTTTGAGCAGTTCTTC. This sequence encodes CASSDRGPFFEQFF.

This clonotype was picked up a small number of times. V is TRBV12-3 or TRBV12-4 and J is TRBJ1-2; no firm D call. The CDR3 contains 14 residues. V was clipped by 3 bases and J by 7 bases, with 15 bases between them. CDR3 in DNA: TGTGCCAGCAGTTTTAAGCCGAGGGATTTTGGCTACACCTTC. Its translation: CASSFKPRDFGYTF.

The J gene is TRBJ2-7, the V gene TRBV20-1; D is possibly TRBD2 (5 bases). The CDR3 has 15 amino acids. Germline CDR1 is DFQATT and CDR2 is SNEGSKA (reference sequence). V lost 0 bases and J 0 bases, leaving 12 bases between the germline ends. The CDR3 nucleotides are TGCAGTGCTAGAGATCCGCGGGTAAGCTCCTACGAGCAGTACTTC. Translated: CSARDPRVSSYEQYF.

This chain links TRBV6-6 with TRBJ1-2; D is undetermined. Germline CDR1 is MNHNY and CDR2 is SVGAGI (reference sequence). The CDR3 extends over 15 amino acids. The ends were cut back, 2 bases at V and 4 bases at J, with 14 bases in the middle. As DNA, the CDR3 is TGTGCCAGCAGTTACCCCCCGGAGGGCGGCTATGGCTACACCTTC. Residues: CASSYPPEGGYGYTF.

Many counts were recorded for this clonotype. The chain couples TRBV24-1 to TRBJ2-3; no definite D call. CDR3 length: 15 residues. Looked up from germline, CDR1 is KGHDR and CDR2 is SFDVKD. V lost 5 bases to trimming and J lost 2 bases, with 13 bases between them. The CDR3 DNA follows: TGTGCCACCAGTGCACCGGGCTCCTCCACAGATACGCAGTATTTT. Amino acids: CATSAPGSSTDTQYF.

This clonotype was seen repeatedly, ten times or more. DNA for the CDR3: TGTGCCAGCAGCTTAATAGGAACCGGGACAGACACCTATGGCTACACCTTC. It specifies CASSLIGTGTDTYGYTF. The J gene is TRBJ1-2, the V gene TRBV5-6; 7 bases are shared with TRBD1. CDR1 SGHDT and CDR2 YYEEEE come from the germline V gene. The CDR3 is 17 amino acids. J lost 4 bases, V lost 2 bases, and 14 bases had no gene match.

This clonotype was found many times. DNA of the CDR3: TGTGCCAGCAGCCTCACCATAGGTGGAGAGCAGTTCTTC. Residues: CASSLTIGGEQFF. The chain employs TRBV3-1 and TRBJ2-1; D is unresolved. Trimming removed 4 bases at V and 10 bases at J, with 14 bases between. The CDR3 runs 13 residues. Germline V gene lookup returns CDR1 LGHDT and CDR2 YNNKEL (reference sequence).

This clonotype showed up many times. CDR3 sequence reads: CASSRQETQYF. The CDR3 bases are TGTGCCAGCAGTCGGCAAGAGACCCAGTACTTC. V is TRBV2 and J is TRBJ2-5; D uncertain. Germline loops: CDR1 SNHLY, CDR2 FYNNEI. The V end lost 5 bases, the J end lost 2 bases, and 3 bases lay between the germline ends. This CDR3 has 11 residues.

The sample holds a few counts of this clonotype. V is TRBV24-1 and J is TRBJ1-4, with 11 bases that match TRBD1. Trimming took 6 bases from V and 6 from J; bases not matched to a gene: 5. The CDR3 covers 15 residues. Germline V CDR1 and CDR2: KGHDR, SFDVKD. The CDR3 protein is CATSQRTGGYEKLFF. The DNA of the CDR3 is TGTGCCACCAGTCAACGGACAGGGGGCTATGAAAAACTGTTTTTT.

The chain has TRBV18 and TRBJ2-2, with unresolved D. CDR1 is KGHSH and CDR2 is LQKENI in the germline V gene. The CDR3 is made up of 15 amino acids. The ends were cut back, 5 bases at V and 1 base at J, with 11 bases in the middle. For the CDR3, the DNA is TGTGCCAGCTCAGAAAGAAAAGGGAACACCGGGGAGCTGTTTTTT. This encodes CASSERKGNTGELFF.